These 29 T cell receptor beta chains were all obtained from the same sample, sequenced in a study of PD-1 blockade in classical Hodgkin lymphoma. Using immunoSEQ multiplex PCR, the repertoire was profiled, and TCRdb retains in-frame clones only, with some absent. The sample yields about 97,000 clones, around 89% seen once. Each and every patient relapsed after autologous stem cell transplantation, and patients got differing brentuximab vedotin exposure. The sequenced sample was peripheral blood mononuclear cells (PBMCs), obtained before the second cycle of nivolumab. These receptors originate from a human donor with classical Hodgkin lymphoma.

As DNA, the CDR3 is TGTGCCATCCTGGACAGATCCTACGAGCAGTACTTC. It specifies CAILDRSYEQYF. The chain links TRBV10-3 to TRBJ2-7; a weak D match, TRBD1 (6 bases). The germline gives CDR1 ENHRY, CDR2 SYGVKD. The CDR3 runs to 12 residues. V gave up 8 bases and J gave up 1 base, with 9 bases separating them.

The chain employs TRBV7-6 and TRBJ2-7; D is possibly TRBD1 (6 bases). The CDR3 sequence is 14 residues long. Germline CDR1 reads SGHVS; CDR2 reads FNYEAQ. V dropped 4 bases and J dropped 3 bases, with 13 bases sitting between them. CDR3 in DNA: TGTGCCAGCAGCTCGACAGGAAGGGGCTACGAGCAGTACTTC. Amino acid sequence: CASSSTGRGYEQYF.

The chain joins TRBV9 to TRBJ2-6; D is perhaps TRBD1 or TRBD2 (5 bases each). The CDR3 runs 17 residues. Germline V gives CDR1 SGDLS, CDR2 YYNGEE. With 3 bases removed from V and 0 bases from J, the gap between germline ends came to 13 bases. The DNA for the CDR3 is TGTGCCAGCAGCGGAGGGGCAGGTTTCTCTGGGGCCAACGTCCTGACTTTC. It specifies CASSGGAGFSGANVLTF. Filled out from reference TRBV9 and TRBJ2-6, the complete variable domain reads DSGVTQTPKHLITATGQRVTLRCSPRSGDLSVYWYQQSLDQGLQFLIQYYNGEERAKGNILERFSAQQFPDLHSELNLSSLELGDSALYFCASSGGAGFSGANVLTFGAGSRLTVL.

J is TRBJ1-1 and V is TRBV15, with TRBD1 as a possible D gene (6 bases). Between the trimmed V and J ends, which lost 7 bases and 1 base, there was a span of 10 bases. The CDR3 contains 13 residues. Germline loops: CDR1 LNHNV, CDR2 YYDKDF (reference sequence). Here the CDR3 DNA reads TGTGCCACCACCTCGACAGGGAACACTGAAGCTTTCTTT. This gives the protein CATTSTGNTEAFF.

The chain employs TRBV2 and TRBJ2-3; 7 nucleotides match TRBD2. J lost 0 bases, V lost 5 bases, and 5 bases had no gene match. Germline V gene sequence: CDR1 SNHLY, CDR2 FYNNEI. The CDR3 consists of 15 residues. The CDR3 here is CASSSRLASTDTQYF. The DNA for the CDR3 is TGTGCCAGCAGTTCACGACTAGCTAGCACAGATACGCAGTATTTT. Based on the CDR3 plus reference TRBV2 and TRBJ2-3, the full variable domain is EPEVTQTPSHQVTQMGQEVILRCVPISNHLYFYWYRQILGQKVEFLVSFYNNEISEKSEIFDDQFSVERPDGSNFTLKIRSTKLEDSAMYFCASSSRLASTDTQYFGPGTRLTVL.

This chain connects TRBV9 to TRBJ2-5; TRBD2 matches at 10 bases. The V segment lost 7 bases and the J segment 2 bases; nucleotides outside the gene matches: 14. The CDR3 is 17 residues long. Germline-derived CDR1 and CDR2 are SGDLS and YYNGEE. CDR3 in amino acids: CASDVCERGGGQETQYF. CDR3 nucleotide sequence: TGTGCCAGCGACGTGTGCGAGCGGGGGGGCGGACAAGAGACCCAGTACTTC. The whole variable domain, remainder taken from reference TRBV9 and TRBJ2-5, is DSGVTQTPKHLITATGQRVTLRCSPRSGDLSVYWYQQSLDQGLQFLIQYYNGEERAKGNILERFSAQQFPDLHSELNLSSLELGDSALYFCASDVCERGGGQETQYFGPGTRLLVL.

This clone was observed a single time. In DNA form, the CDR3 reads TGTGCCAGTAGTATTCCGACAGGGGGAGGAGGCTACACCTTC. This codes for CASSIPTGGGGYTF. The V gene is TRBV19, the J gene TRBJ1-2; 9 nucleotides agree with TRBD1. The CDR3 consists of 14 residues. The trim removed 3 bases at V and 8 bases at J, leaving 7 bases unmatched. CDR1 and CDR2 from the germline V gene are LNHDA and SQIVND (reference sequence).

The chain carries TRBV29-1 and TRBJ2-3; D possibly corresponds to TRBD1 (5 bases). Germline V CDR1 and CDR2: SQVTM, ANQGSEA. The CDR3 has 13 residues. V was shortened by 4 bases and J by 1 base, with 9 bases between the two germline ends. This CDR3 reads CSVAWGGTDTQYF. In DNA, the CDR3 is TGCAGCGTTGCATGGGGCGGCACAGATACGCAGTATTTT.

The chain carries TRBV19 and TRBJ1-5; D is perhaps TRBD1 (5 bases). V lost 1 base to trimming and J lost 6 bases, with 10 bases between them. CDR3 length: 14 amino acids. Germline values: CDR1 LNHDA, CDR2 SQIVND (reference sequence). Written as DNA, the CDR3 is TGTGCCAGTAGTATAGGGAAGGGGTCTCAGCCCCAGCATTTT. Protein sequence: CASSIGKGSQPQHF.

Points on this clone: At one of its ends the junction is not consistent with the germline gene, which may arise from a read error. This rearrangement joins TRBV9 to TRBJ1-2, with D maybe TRBD1 (5 bases). Germline CDR1 reads SGDLS; CDR2 reads YYNGEE. This CDR3 is 13 amino acids long. The CDR3 reads CASTDLEGLGCTF. CDR3 nucleotides: TGTGCCAGCACCGACCTGGAGGGGCTTGGCTGCACCTTC.

The gene calls are TRBV9 and TRBJ2-5, with a weak D call TRBD2 (6 bases). Germline-derived CDR1 and CDR2 are SGDLS and YYNGEE. V lost 0 bases and J 3 bases, leaving 12 bases between the germline ends. This CDR3 has 15 residues. This CDR3 is CASSVEGLLKETQYF. In DNA form, the CDR3 reads TGTGCCAGCAGCGTAGAGGGACTTCTCAAAGAGACCCAGTACTTC. The variable domain in full, with the rest retrieved from reference TRBV9 and TRBJ2-5, is DSGVTQTPKHLITATGQRVTLRCSPRSGDLSVYWYQQSLDQGLQFLIQYYNGEERAKGNILERFSAQQFPDLHSELNLSSLELGDSALYFCASSVEGLLKETQYFGPGTRLLVL.

This chain connects TRBV21-1 to TRBJ2-1; TRBD2, as called in the table, went unchecked against the DNA. TRBV21-1 is noted as a pseudogene. This CDR3 is 23 amino acids long. The CDR3 DNA reads TGTGCCAGCAGCAAAGGTGTGATGGCTGAGGATAGCGGGGGACATACCCTATACAATGAGCAGTTCTTC. Protein product: CASSKGVMAEDSGGHTLYNEQFF.

The J gene is TRBJ1-2, the V gene TRBV4-3, with D unresolved. The CDR3 is made up of 16 amino acids. Looked up from germline, CDR1 is LGHNA and CDR2 is YSLEER. Trimming stripped 3 bases from V and 4 bases from J, with 18 bases between. CDR3 sequence: CASSHAPRVFSYGYTF. As DNA, the CDR3 is TGCGCCAGCAGCCACGCCCCAAGGGTGTTCTCCTATGGCTACACCTTC.

The V gene is TRBV11-1, the J gene TRBJ1-1; TRBD1 matches at 9 bases. Germline V CDR1 and CDR2: SGHAT, FQDESV (reference sequence). V was clipped by 4 bases and J by 2 bases; unmatched bases: 5. This CDR3 has 15 residues. The CDR3 region has the DNA TGTGCCAGCAGCTACCCGACAGGGGGTAACACTGAAGCTTTCTTT. Translation: CASSYPTGGNTEAFF.

V is TRBV7-8 and J is TRBJ1-1, with a tentative D call TRBD1 (5 bases). With 6 bases removed from V and 11 bases from J, the gap between germline ends came to 19 bases. CDR3 length: 13 amino acids. CDR1 and CDR2 (germline): SGHVS, FQNEAQ. CDR3 region: CASSSGRESSAFF. DNA for the CDR3: TGTGCCAGCAGTTCCGGCAGGGAGTCGTCGGCTTTCTTT.

The rearrangement joins TRBV27 to TRBJ1-2, with a weak D call TRBD1 (5 bases). Trimming removed 2 bases at V and 7 bases at J, with 14 bases between. The CDR3 runs to 14 residues. Per the germline V gene, CDR1 is MNHEY and CDR2 is SMNVEV (reference sequence). In DNA form, the CDR3 reads TGTGCCAGCAGTTTAGGGCAGGGCTATCGTGGCTACACCTTC. It specifies CASSLGQGYRGYTF.

The CDR3 DNA is TGTGCCAGCAGCCAGGTAGCGGGTTCTAGCACAGATACGCAGTATTTT. The encoded protein is CASSQVAGSSTDTQYF. The chain links TRBV7-3 to TRBJ2-3, with 7 nucleotides matching TRBD2. Looked up from germline, CDR1 is SGHTA and CDR2 is FQGTGA. Trimming at V came to 5 bases and at J to 0 bases, leaving 8 bases not matched to a gene. The CDR3 length is 16 residues.

The chain couples TRBV9 to TRBJ2-5; TRBD2 agrees at 7 bases. This CDR3 comprises 17 residues. With 0 bases clipped from V and 3 bases from J, the junction kept 11 bases outside the gene matches. Germline V gene sequence: CDR1 SGDLS, CDR2 YYNGEE. CDR3 in amino acids: CASSVGVWSSGEETQYF. The CDR3 bases are TGTGCCAGCAGCGTAGGGGTTTGGTCTAGCGGTGAAGAGACCCAGTACTTC.

The DNA for the CDR3 is TGTGCCAGCAGTGATTGGGGGAAAGGGGAGAATGAGCAGTTCTTC. Translating gives CASSDWGKGENEQFF. The chain links TRBV2 to TRBJ2-1, with D perhaps given as TRBD1 or TRBD2 (5 bases each). The CDR3 runs 15 residues. Trimming removed 3 bases at V and 7 bases at J, with 16 bases between. Looked up from germline, CDR1 is SNHLY and CDR2 is FYNNEI.

This chain connects TRBV6-6 to TRBJ2-5; D uncertain. The V gene's germline CDR1 is MNHNY and CDR2 SVGAGI (reference sequence). CDR3 length: 13 residues. Trimming took off 3 bases at V and 3 bases at J, with 8 bases between the two ends. This chain's CDR3 is CASSYTVKETQYF. The CDR3 region has the DNA TGTGCCAGCAGTTATACAGTAAAAGAGACCCAGTACTTC.

The chain is built from TRBV4-1 and TRBJ2-7; no reliable D call. Germline CDR1 reads MGHRA; CDR2 reads YSYEKL. Trimming left V 4 bases short and J 3 bases short, with 19 bases between. The CDR3 has 16 amino acids. This CDR3 is CASSPDNLRMSYEQYF. CDR3 nucleotide sequence: TGCGCCAGCAGCCCCGACAACCTTAGGATGAGCTACGAGCAGTACTTC.

The chain combines TRBV27 with TRBJ1-4, with 8 bases aligning to TRBD1. Germline V gene data show CDR1 as MNHEY and CDR2 as SMNVEV (reference sequence). CDR3 length equals 18 residues. J was trimmed by 8 bases and V by 5 bases; bases with no gene match: 19. CDR3 in DNA: TGTGCCAGCAGTCCCCTTAGGACAGGGTTCGGTACAGGGGAAAAACTGTTTTTT. This encodes CASSPLRTGFGTGEKLFF.

The chain uses TRBV2 and TRBJ2-2; 8 positions agree with TRBD2. The CDR3 sequence is 15 residues long. With 6 bases clipped from V and 1 base from J, the junction kept 4 bases outside the gene matches. Germline V gene sequence: CDR1 SNHLY, CDR2 FYNNEI. CDR3 protein: CASRLSGGNTGELFF. The CDR3 nucleotides are TGTGCCAGCAGGTTAAGCGGGGGGAACACCGGGGAGCTGTTTTTT. The full variable domain, with the rest looked up from reference TRBV2 and TRBJ2-2, is EPEVTQTPSHQVTQMGQEVILRCVPISNHLYFYWYRQILGQKVEFLVSFYNNEISEKSEIFDDQFSVERPDGSNFTLKIRSTKLEDSAMYFCASRLSGGNTGELFFGEGSRLTVL.

The chain couples TRBV9 to TRBJ1-3; a possible D gene is TRBD1 (5 bases). The V and J ends lost 2 bases and 0 bases respectively, with 9 bases between them. The CDR3 runs to 15 residues. Germline V lookup: CDR1 SGDLS, CDR2 YYNGEE. The CDR3 here is CASSVQGYSGNTIYF. The CDR3 nucleotides read TGTGCCAGCAGCGTTCAGGGATACTCTGGAAACACCATATATTTT.

This clone was found once. This chain joins TRBV5-1 and TRBJ2-1; possible D gene TRBD1, 5 bases. The V end was cut by 0 bases, the J end by 7 bases, with 11 bases between. Germline CDR1 is SGHRS and CDR2 is YFSETQ. The CDR3 totals 14 residues. This CDR3 reads CASSLGQGGNEQFF. CDR3 DNA: TGCGCCAGCAGCTTGGGGCAGGGTGGGAATGAGCAGTTCTTC.

The genes are TRBV6-5 and TRBJ1-3; D is possibly TRBD1 (6 bases). Germline CDR1 and CDR2: MNHEY and SVGAGI. With 3 bases removed from V and 4 bases from J, the gap between germline ends came to 16 bases. The CDR3 contains 16 residues. For the CDR3, the DNA is TGTGCCAGCAGTTATAGCAAGGGGGTAGCCGGAAACACCATATATTTT. Protein sequence: CASSYSKGVAGNTIYF.

In nucleotides, the CDR3 is TGCGCCAGCAGCCAACCACTAGCGGGGCTCAAAAATGAGCAGTTCTTC. This sequence encodes CASSQPLAGLKNEQFF. V and J are TRBV4-3 and TRBJ2-1; TRBD2 matches at 10 bases. V gave up 2 bases and J gave up 7 bases; unmatched junction bases: 8. This CDR3 has 16 amino acids. Germline CDR1 and CDR2: LGHNA and YSLEER.

The genes are TRBV30 and TRBJ2-3; no definite D call. This CDR3 is 15 amino acids long. Germline V gene data show CDR1 as GTSNPN and CDR2 as SVGIG (reference sequence). V was trimmed by 0 bases and J by 3 bases, leaving 13 bases between them. CDR3 nucleotide sequence: TGTGCCTGGAGTGTTGGGTTGGGATCAACAGATACGCAGTATTTT. This sequence encodes CAWSVGLGSTDTQYF.

The gene calls are TRBV6-5 and TRBJ1-4; D is unclear. The CDR3 is 13 residues long. Germline V gene lookup returns CDR1 MNHEY and CDR2 SVGAGI. Trimming took 4 bases from V and 7 from J, leaving 10 bases between them. CDR3 residues: CASSFVLSEKLFF. CDR3 DNA: TGTGCCAGCAGTTTCGTCTTGAGTGAAAAACTGTTTTTT.